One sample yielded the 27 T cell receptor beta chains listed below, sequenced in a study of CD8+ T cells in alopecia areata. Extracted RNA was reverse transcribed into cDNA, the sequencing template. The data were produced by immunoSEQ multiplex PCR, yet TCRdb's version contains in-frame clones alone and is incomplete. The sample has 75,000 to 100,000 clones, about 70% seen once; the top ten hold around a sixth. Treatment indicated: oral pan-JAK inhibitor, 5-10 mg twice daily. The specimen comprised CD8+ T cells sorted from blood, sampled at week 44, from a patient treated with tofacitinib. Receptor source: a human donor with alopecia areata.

CDR3 nucleotides: TGTGCCAGCCTACAGGACGGGAACACTGAAGCTTTCTTT. Translated, it gives CASLQDGNTEAFF. The V gene is TRBV6-5, the J gene TRBJ1-1; a possible D gene is TRBD1 (5 bases). Per germline, CDR1 MNHEY and CDR2 SVGAGI. Between the trimmed V and J ends, which lost 8 bases and 1 base, there was a span of 11 bases. CDR3 length: 13 amino acids.

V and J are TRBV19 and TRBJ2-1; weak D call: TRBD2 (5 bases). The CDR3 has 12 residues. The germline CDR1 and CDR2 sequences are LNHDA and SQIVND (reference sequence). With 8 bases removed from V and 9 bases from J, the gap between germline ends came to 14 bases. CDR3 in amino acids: CASRYLEGEQFF. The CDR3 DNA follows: TGTGCCAGTCGGTACCTTGAGGGTGAGCAGTTCTTC.

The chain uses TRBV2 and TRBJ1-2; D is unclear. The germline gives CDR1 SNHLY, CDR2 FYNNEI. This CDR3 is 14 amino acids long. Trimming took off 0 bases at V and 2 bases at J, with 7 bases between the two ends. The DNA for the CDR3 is TGTGCCAGCAGTGAAGCTACGGCGAACTATGGCTACACCTTC. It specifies CASSEATANYGYTF.

CDR3 coding DNA: TGTGCCAGCAGTTTGGGCCCTCAGAACGAGCAGTACTTC. Translation: CASSLGPQNEQYF. This chain uses TRBV27 with TRBJ2-7; the D is unclear. Trimming removed 3 bases from V and 5 bases from J, with 11 bases in between. This CDR3 has 13 amino acids. Germline CDR1 MNHEY, CDR2 SMNVEV (reference sequence).

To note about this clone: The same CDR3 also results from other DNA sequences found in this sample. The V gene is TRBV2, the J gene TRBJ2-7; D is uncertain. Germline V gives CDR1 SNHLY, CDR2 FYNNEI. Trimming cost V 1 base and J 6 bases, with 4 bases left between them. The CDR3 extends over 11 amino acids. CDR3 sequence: CASSEGIEQYF. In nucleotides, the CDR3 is TGTGCCAGCAGTGAAGGGATCGAGCAGTACTTC.

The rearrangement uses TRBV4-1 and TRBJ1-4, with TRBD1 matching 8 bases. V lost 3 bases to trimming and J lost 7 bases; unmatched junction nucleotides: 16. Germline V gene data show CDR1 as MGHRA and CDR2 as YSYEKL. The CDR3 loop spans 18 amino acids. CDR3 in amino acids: CASSQQTGAAPMVEKLFF. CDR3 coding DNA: TGCGCCAGCAGCCAGCAGACAGGGGCCGCCCCTATGGTTGAAAAACTGTTTTTT.

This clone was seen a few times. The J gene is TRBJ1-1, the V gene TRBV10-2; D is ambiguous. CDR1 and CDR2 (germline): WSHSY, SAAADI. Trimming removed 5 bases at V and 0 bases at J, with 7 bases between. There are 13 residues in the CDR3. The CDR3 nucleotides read TGCGCCAGCAGTACGGACCTGAACACTGAAGCTTTCTTT. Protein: CASSTDLNTEAFF.

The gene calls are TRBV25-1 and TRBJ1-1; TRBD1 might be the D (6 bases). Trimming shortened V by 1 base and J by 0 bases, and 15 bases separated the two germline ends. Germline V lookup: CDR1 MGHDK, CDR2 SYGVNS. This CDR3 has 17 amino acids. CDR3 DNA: TGTGCCAGCAGTGAATGGGGTACGGGACAAATGAACACTGAAGCTTTCTTT. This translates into CASSEWGTGQMNTEAFF.

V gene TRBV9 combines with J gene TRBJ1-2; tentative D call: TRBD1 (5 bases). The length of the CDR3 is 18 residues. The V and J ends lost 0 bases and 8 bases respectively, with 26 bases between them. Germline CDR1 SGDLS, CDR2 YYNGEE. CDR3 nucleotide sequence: TGTGCCAGCAGCGTAGATTGGGTAGGGTCCTCGAAGGGGAGCGGCTACACCTTC. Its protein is CASSVDWVGSSKGSGYTF.

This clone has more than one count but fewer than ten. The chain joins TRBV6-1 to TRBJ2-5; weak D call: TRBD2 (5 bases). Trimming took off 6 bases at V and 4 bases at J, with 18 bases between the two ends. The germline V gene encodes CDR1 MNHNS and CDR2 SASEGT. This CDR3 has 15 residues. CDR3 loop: CASSPPGRPRETQYF. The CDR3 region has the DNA TGTGCCAGCAGCCCTCCGGGGAGACCAAGAGAGACCCAGTACTTC.

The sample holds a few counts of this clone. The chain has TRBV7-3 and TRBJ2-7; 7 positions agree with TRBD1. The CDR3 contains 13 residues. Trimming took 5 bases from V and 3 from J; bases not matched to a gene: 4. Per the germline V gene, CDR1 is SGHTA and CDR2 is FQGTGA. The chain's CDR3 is CASSAQGSYEQYF. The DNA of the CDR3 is TGTGCCAGCAGCGCACAGGGGAGCTACGAGCAGTACTTC.

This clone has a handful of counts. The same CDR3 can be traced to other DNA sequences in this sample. CDR3 residues: CSVESGYGYTF. The CDR3 bases are TGCAGCGTTGAGAGCGGCTATGGCTACACCTTC. V usage is TRBV29-1 and J usage is TRBJ1-2; no clear D gene. Per germline, CDR1 SQVTM and CDR2 ANQGSEA. Between the trimmed V and J ends, which lost 3 bases and 4 bases, there was a span of 6 bases. This CDR3 region has 11 residues.

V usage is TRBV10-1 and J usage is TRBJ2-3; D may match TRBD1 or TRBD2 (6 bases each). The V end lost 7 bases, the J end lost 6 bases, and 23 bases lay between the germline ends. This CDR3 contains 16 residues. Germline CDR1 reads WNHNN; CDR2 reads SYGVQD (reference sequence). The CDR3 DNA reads TGCGCCAGCAATGAAGGTGGCCGGGGGCCAGCGGATACGCAGTATTTT. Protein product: CASNEGGRGPADTQYF.

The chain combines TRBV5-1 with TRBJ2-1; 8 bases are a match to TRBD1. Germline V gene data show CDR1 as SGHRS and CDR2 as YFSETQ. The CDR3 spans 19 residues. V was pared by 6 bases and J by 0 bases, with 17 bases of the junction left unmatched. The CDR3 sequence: CASTPRTGKYSSSYNEQFF. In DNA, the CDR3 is TGCGCCAGCACCCCCAGGACAGGGAAATACTCTAGCTCCTACAATGAGCAGTTCTTC.

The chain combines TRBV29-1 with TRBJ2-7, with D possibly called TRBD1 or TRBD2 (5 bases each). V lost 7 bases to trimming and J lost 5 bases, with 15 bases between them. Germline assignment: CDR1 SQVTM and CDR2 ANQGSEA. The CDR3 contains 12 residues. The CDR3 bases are TGCAGCGGCGGCGTGGGGACGGACGAGCAGTACTTC. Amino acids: CSGGVGTDEQYF.

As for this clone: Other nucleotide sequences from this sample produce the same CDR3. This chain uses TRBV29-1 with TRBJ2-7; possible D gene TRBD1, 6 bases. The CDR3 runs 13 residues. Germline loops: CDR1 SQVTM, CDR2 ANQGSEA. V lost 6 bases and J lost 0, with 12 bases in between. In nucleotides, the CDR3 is TGCAGCGTGGAGACAGGCATCTCCTACGAGCAGTACTTC. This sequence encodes CSVETGISYEQYF.

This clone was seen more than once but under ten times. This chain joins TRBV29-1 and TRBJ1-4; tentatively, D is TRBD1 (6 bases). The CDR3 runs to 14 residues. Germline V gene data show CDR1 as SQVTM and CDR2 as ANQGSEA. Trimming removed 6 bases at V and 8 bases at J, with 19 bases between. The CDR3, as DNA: TGCAGCGTCCAAGACCCAGGGGCACGGGAAAAACTGTTTTTT. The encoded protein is CSVQDPGAREKLFF.

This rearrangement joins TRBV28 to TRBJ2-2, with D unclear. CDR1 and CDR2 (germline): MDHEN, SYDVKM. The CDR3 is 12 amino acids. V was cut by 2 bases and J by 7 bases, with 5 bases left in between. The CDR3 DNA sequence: TGTGCCAGCAGTTTAGACCTCGGGGAGCTGTTTTTT. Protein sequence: CASSLDLGELFF.

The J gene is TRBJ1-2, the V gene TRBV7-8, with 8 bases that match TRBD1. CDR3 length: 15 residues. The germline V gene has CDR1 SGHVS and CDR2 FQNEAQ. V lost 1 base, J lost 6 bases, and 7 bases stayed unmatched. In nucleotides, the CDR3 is TGTGCCAGCAGCTTAGGACGACAGGGGACCCATGGCTACACCTTC. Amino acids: CASSLGRQGTHGYTF.

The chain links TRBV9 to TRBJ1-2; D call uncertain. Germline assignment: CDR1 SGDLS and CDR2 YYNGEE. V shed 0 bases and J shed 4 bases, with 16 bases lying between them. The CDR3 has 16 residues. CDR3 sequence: CASSVESKLTSYGYTF. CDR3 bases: TGTGCCAGCAGCGTAGAGTCGAAGCTAACCTCCTATGGCTACACCTTC.

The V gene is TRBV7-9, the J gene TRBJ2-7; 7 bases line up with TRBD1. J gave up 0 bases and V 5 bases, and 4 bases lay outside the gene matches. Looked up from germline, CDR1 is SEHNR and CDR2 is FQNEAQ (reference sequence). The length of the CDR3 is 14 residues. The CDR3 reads CASSSGQDSYEQYF. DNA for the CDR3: TGTGCCAGCAGCAGTGGACAGGACTCCTACGAGCAGTACTTC.

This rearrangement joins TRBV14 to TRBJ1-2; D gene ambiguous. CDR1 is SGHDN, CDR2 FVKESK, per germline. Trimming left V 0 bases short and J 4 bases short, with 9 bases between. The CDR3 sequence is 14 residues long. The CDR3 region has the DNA TGTGCCAGCAGCCAAGATGCACAGTTCTATGGCTACACCTTC. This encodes CASSQDAQFYGYTF.

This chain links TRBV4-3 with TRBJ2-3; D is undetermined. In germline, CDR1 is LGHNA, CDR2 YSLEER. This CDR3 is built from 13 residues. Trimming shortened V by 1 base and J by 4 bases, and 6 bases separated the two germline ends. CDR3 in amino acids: CASSQVGSDTQYF. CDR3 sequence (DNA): TGCGCCAGCAGCCAAGTAGGATCAGATACGCAGTATTTT.

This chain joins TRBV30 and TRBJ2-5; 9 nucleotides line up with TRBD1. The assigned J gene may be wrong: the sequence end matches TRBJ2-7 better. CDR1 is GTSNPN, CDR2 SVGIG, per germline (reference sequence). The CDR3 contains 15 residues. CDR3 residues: CAWSVAGTGRNEQYF. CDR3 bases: TGTGCCTGGAGTGTAGCCGGGACAGGGAGAAACGAGCAGTACTTC.

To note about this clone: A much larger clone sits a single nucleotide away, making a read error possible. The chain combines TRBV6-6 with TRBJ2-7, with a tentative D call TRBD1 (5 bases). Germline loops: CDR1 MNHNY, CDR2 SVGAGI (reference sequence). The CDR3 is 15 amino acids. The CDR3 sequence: CAGSGLRGRTYEQYF. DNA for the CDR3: TGTGCCGGCAGTGGATTAAGGGGCCGCACCTACGAGCAGTACTTC.

CDR3 DNA sequence: TGTGCCAGCAACGGCCCCGGAGAATTTACCTACAATGAGCAGTTCTTC. The encoded protein is CASNGPGEFTYNEQFF. V is TRBV11-1 and J is TRBJ2-1, with D unresolved. Germline V gene data show CDR1 as SGHAT and CDR2 as FQDESV (reference sequence). The CDR3 consists of 16 residues. The V end was cut by 7 bases, the J end by 2 bases, with 18 bases between. Combining the CDR3 with reference TRBV11-1 and TRBJ2-1 gives the whole variable domain EAEVAQSPRYKITEKSQAVAFWCDPISGHATLYWYRQILGQGPELLVQFQDESVVDDSQLPKDRFSAERLKGVDSTLKIQPAELGDSAMYLCASNGPGEFTYNEQFFGPGTRLTVL.

The CDR3 sequence is CASKSGTGGYTGELFF. As DNA, the CDR3 is TGTGCCAGCAAATCCGGGACAGGGGGCTACACCGGGGAGCTGTTTTTT. The chain has TRBV7-9 and TRBJ2-2; 12 bases match TRBD1. The CDR3 has 16 amino acids. V shed 7 bases, J shed 3 bases, and the junction held 6 bases outside the gene matches. Germline CDR1 SEHNR, CDR2 FQNEAQ (reference sequence).